This T cell receptor beta chain was sequenced in a study of blood T cell repertoires in COVID-19. In the study overall: Italy, Spain and the United States were the sources of the convalescent and acute COVID-19 samples. The analysed material was cDNA or gDNA that came from T cells, B-cell-depleted T cells, or PBMCs.

In the original processing: Amplified reference gene primers provided the basis for estimating nucleated cell counts. Profiling relied on immunoSEQ multiplex PCR, and the TCRdb table lists in-frame clones only, not all of them. That table furnishes V, J and clone size, whereas the DNA furnished D and trimming. The sample shows 210,000 or so clones, 70% to 90% of them seen only once. The TCR was taken from a woman between 40 and 50 years old with acute or convalescent COVID-19. The source material was peripheral blood.

The CDR3 DNA reads TGTGCCAGCAGCAAAGAGGGGACAGGGGAGGGCTACACCTTC. Translating gives CASSKEGTGEGYTF. V and J are TRBV21-1 and TRBJ1-2; the table's D call, TRBD1, was not checked against the DNA. TRBV21-1 is shown as a pseudogene. CDR3 length equals 14 residues.